A single sample gave rise to the 7 T cell receptor beta chains below, sequenced in a study of blood T cell repertoires in COVID-19 (dated by TCRdb to 2019 to 2021). The library was prepared using the immunoSEQ multiplex PCR assay. In TCRdb, the immuneACCESS table is reduced to in-frame sequences with V and J assigned. These tables do not hold every clone; where another copy was compared, an unresolved V gene accounts for under half, and the others remain unexplained. A total of fewer than 250,000 clones appear in this sample, about 87% of them only once. The biggest ten clones account for 2% to 3% of the sample. Sequencing was carried out using peripheral blood. These receptors came from a man younger than 40 with COVID-19, enrolled during active disease.

The rearrangement links TRBV2 to TRBJ1-2; D possibly corresponds to TRBD1 (5 bases). This CDR3 region has 15 residues. V was shortened by 0 bases and J by 1 base, with 9 bases between the two germline ends. Germline V lookup: CDR1 SNHLY, CDR2 FYNNEI. CDR3 sequence (DNA): TGTGCCAGCAGTGAAGCGGGGCAGGGTAACTATGGCTACACCTTC. Protein sequence: CASSEAGQGNYGYTF.

This chain links TRBV6-7 with TRBJ2-3, with 8 bases lining up with TRBD2. TRBV6-7 is noted as an ORF with a role that remains uncertain. V was pared by 7 bases and J by 0 bases, with 15 bases of the junction left unmatched. This CDR3 has 18 residues. CDR3 sequence reads: CASTKPTLVAGSTDTQYF. CDR3 DNA: TGTGCCAGCACAAAACCCACGTTAGTAGCGGGGAGCACAGATACGCAGTATTTT.

CDR3 DNA sequence: TGTGCCAGCAGCCAGCGGGGGGCGCGGAGCACCGGGGAGCTGTTTTTT. It yields the protein CASSQRGARSTGELFF. V gene TRBV3-1 (or the pseudogene TRBV3-2) combines with J gene TRBJ2-2; the match to TRBD2 covers 8 bases. The germline gives CDR1 LGHDT, CDR2 YNNKEL (reference sequence). The CDR3 spans 16 residues. With 3 bases clipped from V and 4 bases from J, the junction kept 7 bases outside the gene matches.

CDR3 residues: CAISTGNYGYTF. The CDR3 nucleotides are TGTGCCATCTCGACAGGGAACTATGGCTACACCTTC. This chain joins TRBV28 and TRBJ1-2, with TRBD1 matching over 7 bases. V lost 10 bases and J lost 2; bases outside the gene matches: 4. The CDR3 consists of 12 residues. Germline V gives CDR1 MDHEN, CDR2 SYDVKM.

The rearrangement joins TRBV5-1 to TRBJ1-3, with TRBD1 matching over 7 bases. V lost 3 bases, J lost 2 bases, and 5 bases stayed unmatched. The length of the CDR3 is 15 residues. Germline CDR1 is SGHRS and CDR2 is YFSETQ. This chain's CDR3 is CASSSTGDTGNTIYF. The DNA for the CDR3 is TGCGCCAGCAGCTCAACAGGGGACACTGGAAACACCATATATTTT.

The CDR3 spells CASSPVTDNSPLHF. Here the CDR3 DNA reads TGTGCCAGCTCACCGGTCACTGATAATTCACCCCTCCACTTT. The chain recombines TRBV18 with TRBJ1-6; the D is unclear. V was clipped by 3 bases and J by 5 bases, with 8 bases between them. This CDR3 spans 14 amino acids. CDR1 is KGHSH, CDR2 LQKENI, per germline.

This chain connects TRBV7-2 to TRBJ1-4; D not certain. CDR1 is SGHTA and CDR2 is FQGNSA in the germline V gene. The CDR3 is 15 amino acids. Trimming cost V 1 base and J 0 bases, with 6 bases left between them. The chain's CDR3 is CASSLGSSTNEKLFF. CDR3 nucleotide sequence: TGTGCCAGCAGCTTAGGTTCTTCAACTAATGAAAAACTGTTTTTT.